This T cell receptor beta chain was profiled in a study of T cell repertoires in cytomegalovirus infection. Study-level background: Through public TCR beta signatures, both CMV infection and matching HLA type were indicated.

Study-level points and caveats: Carriage of CMV together with the relevant HLA was identifiable through cumulative public TCR beta family frequency. There were HLA-C-restricted CMV-specific TCR beta clonotypes dominating the ex vivo response.

Trimming cost V 3 bases and J 4 bases, with 12 bases left between them. The CDR3 has 13 residues. The germline V gene has CDR1 SQVTM and CDR2 ANQGSEA. This clonotype showed up just a few times. The antigen is undetermined. TCRdb independently ran MiXCR on the reads; one entry per CDR3 protein. The table shows 200,000 to 300,000 distinct CDR3 sequences, with around 8.7% occurring only once. This clonotype originated in a human donor in good health (CMV status not recorded). Some clones in this sample may be carry-over from other donors' samples. Specimen: PBMCs. The chain uses TRBV29-1 and TRBJ2-5; no reliable D call. CDR3 nucleotides: TGCAGCGTTGATTGGGTTACCGGAGAGACCCAGTACTTC. This translates into CSVDWVTGETQYF.